This is a list of T cell receptor beta chains from one sample in a study of T cells in Graves' hyperthyroidism and ophthalmopathy. One entry per CDR3 protein results from TCRdb running MiXCR on the multiplex PCR reads. The sample holds about 590,000 distinct CDR3 sequences, 15% to 18% seen once. The specimen sequenced was blood. These receptors came from a young woman with Graves' hyperthyroidism. Both conserved end residues are part of each CDR3. Fields, in order: clone size, D gene, V gene, J gene, CDR3 length, CDR3 DNA, CDR3 protein. D genes are given only for firm matches. Size values are once, few and many counts, or a class for expanded clones, and some rows have none.

clone size: NA; D gene: NA; V gene: TRBV3-1; J gene: TRBJ1-4; CDR3 length: 14; CDR3 DNA: TGTGCCAGCAGCCAAGGGGCAGCTAACGAAAAACTGTTTTTT; CDR3 protein: CASSQGAANEKLFF
clone size: few; D gene: TRBD1; V gene: TRBV7-9; J gene: TRBJ1-2; CDR3 length: 14; CDR3 DNA: TGTGCCAGCAGCCCGACAGGGATAAACTATGGCTACACCTTC; CDR3 protein: CASSPTGINYGYTF
clone size: few; D gene: TRBD1; V gene: TRBV13; J gene: TRBJ1-2; CDR3 length: 15; CDR3 DNA: TGTGCCAGCAGCCCAACACAGGGGTTTCACTATGGCTACACCTTC; CDR3 protein: CASSPTQGFHYGYTF
clone size: NA; D gene: NA; V gene: TRBV5-1; J gene: TRBJ1-3; CDR3 length: 16; CDR3 DNA: TGCGCCAGCAGCTTGGGGACCCTGAGCTCTGGAAACACCATATATTTT; CDR3 protein: CASSLGTLSSGNTIYF
clone size: many; D gene: TRBD2; V gene: TRBV10-3; J gene: TRBJ2-7; CDR3 length: 21; CDR3 DNA: TGTGCCATCAGTGGCAGCGGCTGGGGGACTAGCGGGAGTCCCAGCTCCTACGAGCAGTACTTC; CDR3 protein: CAISGSGWGTSGSPSSYEQYF
clone size: NA; D gene: NA; V gene: TRBV4-1; J gene: TRBJ1-1; CDR3 length: 15; CDR3 DNA: TGCGCCAGCAGCCAAGCAGGAGGTATAGACACTGAAGCTTTCTTT; CDR3 protein: CASSQAGGIDTEAFF
clone size: NA; D gene: NA; V gene: TRBV10-3; J gene: TRBJ1-5; CDR3 length: 13; CDR3 DNA: TGTGCCATCAGGCCGGGTAGCAATCAGCCCCAGCATTTT; CDR3 protein: CAIRPGSNQPQHF
clone size: few; D gene: NA; V gene: TRBV6-1; J gene: TRBJ2-2; CDR3 length: 14; CDR3 DNA: TGTGCCAGCCGGGGGACAAGGAACACCGGGGAGCTGTTTTTT; CDR3 protein: CASRGTRNTGELFF
clone size: NA; D gene: NA; V gene: TRBV10-3; J gene: TRBJ2-1; CDR3 length: 12; CDR3 DNA: TGTGCCATCAGTGAGATCCACAATGAGCAGTTCTTC; CDR3 protein: CAISEIHNEQFF
clone size: NA; D gene: TRBD2; V gene: TRBV5-1; J gene: TRBJ2-1; CDR3 length: 15; CDR3 DNA: TGCGCCAGCAGCTTGCTGGGACTAGCCCTGAATGAGCAGTTCTTC; CDR3 protein: CASSLLGLALNEQFF
clone size: few; D gene: TRBD1; V gene: TRBV19; J gene: TRBJ2-5; CDR3 length: 16; CDR3 DNA: TGTGCCAGTAGTCCTCGAACAGGGGTCACGCAAGAGACCCAGTACTTC; CDR3 protein: CASSPRTGVTQETQYF
clone size: many; D gene: TRBD1; V gene: TRBV3-1; J gene: TRBJ2-5; CDR3 length: 15; CDR3 DNA: TGTGCCAGCAGCCGCCGGACAGGAACAACTCGGACCCAGTACTTC; CDR3 protein: CASSRRTGTTRTQYF
clone size: NA; D gene: NA; V gene: TRBV6-2/TRBV6-3; J gene: TRBJ2-7; CDR3 length: 15; CDR3 DNA: TGTGCCAGCAGCCCCCGGCTAGTAGGGGCCGGGGAGCAGTACTTC; CDR3 protein: CASSPRLVGAGEQYF
clone size: few; D gene: NA; V gene: TRBV3-1; J gene: TRBJ2-7; CDR3 length: 13; CDR3 DNA: TGTGCCAGCAGCCAAGACGAAATCCACGAGCAGTACTTC; CDR3 protein: CASSQDEIHEQYF
clone size: NA; D gene: NA; V gene: TRBV7-6; J gene: TRBJ1-1; CDR3 length: 15; CDR3 DNA: TGTGCCAGCAGACCTTTAAGGGGAACGAACACTGAAGCTTTCTTT; CDR3 protein: CASRPLRGTNTEAFF
clone size: few; D gene: TRBD2; V gene: TRBV11-2; J gene: TRBJ2-1; CDR3 length: 16; CDR3 DNA: TGTGCCAGCAGCTTAGGGATAGCGGGAGTAGGCGGTGAGCAGTTCTTC; CDR3 protein: CASSLGIAGVGGEQFF
clone size: few; D gene: TRBD1; V gene: TRBV27; J gene: TRBJ2-7; CDR3 length: 15; CDR3 DNA: TGTGCCAGCGCCCAAGCCGGGACAGGCTCCTACGAGCAGTACTTC; CDR3 protein: CASAQAGTGSYEQYF
clone size: few; D gene: NA; V gene: TRBV4-3; J gene: TRBJ2-5; CDR3 length: 14; CDR3 DNA: TGCGCCAGCAGCCAAGTGGTTAGACAAGAGACCCAGTACTTC; CDR3 protein: CASSQVVRQETQYF
clone size: NA; D gene: TRBD1; V gene: TRBV5-5; J gene: TRBJ1-1; CDR3 length: 17; CDR3 DNA: TGTGCCAGCAGCTTGGCCACAGGGGGCGGTCCGAACACTGAAGCTTTCTTT; CDR3 protein: CASSLATGGGPNTEAFF
clone size: many; D gene: NA; V gene: TRBV30; J gene: TRBJ2-4; CDR3 length: 15; CDR3 DNA: TGTGCCTGGAGGACAGTCCATGGGGTCAAAAACATTCAGTACTTC; CDR3 protein: CAWRTVHGVKNIQYF
clone size: NA; D gene: NA; V gene: TRBV29-1; J gene: TRBJ1-2; CDR3 length: 13; CDR3 DNA: TGCAGCGTGAGGGACGGGTCTAACTATGGCTACACCTTC; CDR3 protein: CSVRDGSNYGYTF
clone size: NA; D gene: TRBD2; V gene: TRBV12-5; J gene: TRBJ2-7; CDR3 length: 14; CDR3 DNA: TGTGCTAGTGGTTCTAGCGGGAGTATCTACGAGCAGTACTTC; CDR3 protein: CASGSSGSIYEQYF
clone size: many; D gene: TRBD2; V gene: TRBV25-1; J gene: TRBJ2-5; CDR3 length: 17; CDR3 DNA: TGTGCCAGCAGTGAATATATGGGCGGGAGGGGACGGGAGACCCAGTACTTC; CDR3 protein: CASSEYMGGRGRETQYF
clone size: many; D gene: TRBD1; V gene: TRBV2; J gene: TRBJ1-5; CDR3 length: 20; CDR3 DNA: TGTGCCAGCAGTAAAAACACACCGGGACAGGTAATGGCAAGCAATCAGCCCCAGCATTTT; CDR3 protein: CASSKNTPGQVMASNQPQHF
clone size: NA; D gene: TRBD1; V gene: TRBV28; J gene: TRBJ1-2; CDR3 length: 14; CDR3 DNA: TGTGCCAGCAGTTCCGGGACAGCCTTATGGGGCTACACCTTC; CDR3 protein: CASSSGTALWGYTF
clone size: NA; D gene: NA; V gene: TRBV6-1; J gene: TRBJ1-6; CDR3 length: 12; CDR3 DNA: TGTGCCATCAGTGATTTAGATTCACCCCTCCACTTT; CDR3 protein: CAISDLDSPLHF